Each of the 24 T cell receptor beta chains below was sequenced from the same sample in a study of post-analysis software for immune sequencing data. Notes on the study in general: Compared with controls, patients had more of 4 or 5 TRBV segments, including TRBV5-6, TRBV5-1 and TRBV20-1.

No cognate antigen is known for these TCRs. Libraries were made from TCR beta cDNA, and they carried unique molecular identifiers. TCRdb re-called the PCR reads through MiXCR, storing one row per CDR3 protein. Of some 260,000 distinct CDR3 sequences in the sample, 36% were seen once. The sequencing input was blood. The receptors were sampled from a girl aged 10-17 years with multiple sclerosis.

About this clonotype: This may stem from a read error, because a much larger clone lies one nucleotide away. The chain is built from TRBV12-3 or TRBV12-4 and TRBJ2-5; a weak D match, TRBD1 (6 bases). This CDR3 contains 13 residues. V dropped 6 bases and J dropped 5 bases, with 13 bases sitting between them. Here the CDR3 reads CASRSDSHETQYF. The CDR3 region has the DNA TGTGCCAGCAGGTCGGACAGCCATGAGACCCAGTACTTC.

The CDR3 spells CASSPVGGGPYNEQFF. The CDR3 DNA reads TGTGCCAGCAGCCCCGTGGGGGGGGGCCCGTACAATGAGCAGTTCTTC. The V and J genes are TRBV9 and TRBJ2-1, with D possibly being TRBD2 (7 bases). Germline CDR1 and CDR2: SGDLS and YYNGEE. The V end was cut by 4 bases, the J end by 4 bases, with 18 bases between. There are 16 residues in the CDR3.

The V and J genes are TRBV20-1 and TRBJ1-1; no reliable D call. Per the germline V gene, CDR1 is DFQATT and CDR2 is SNEGSKA (reference sequence). The CDR3 has 13 amino acids. V gave up 1 base and J gave up 6 bases, with 12 bases separating them. CDR3 in amino acids: CSARAPLGPEAFF. CDR3 coding DNA: TGCAGTGCTAGAGCCCCCTTGGGTCCTGAAGCTTTCTTT.

This sequence joins TRBV20-1 and TRBJ2-3; D possibly corresponds to TRBD2 (6 bases). The CDR3 spans 14 residues. V dropped 5 bases and J dropped 2 bases, with 14 bases sitting between them. Germline CDR1 and CDR2: DFQATT and SNEGSKA (reference sequence). This CDR3 is CSAGGTGLTDTQYF. Here the CDR3 DNA reads TGCAGTGCTGGGGGGACTGGTCTCACAGATACGCAGTATTTT.

The CDR3: CSAPDRLNEQFF. As DNA, the CDR3 is TGCAGTGCCCCGGACAGGCTCAATGAGCAGTTCTTC. The chain carries TRBV20-1 and TRBJ2-1, with 7 bases that match TRBD1. There are 12 residues in the CDR3. Germline V gene data show CDR1 as DFQATT and CDR2 as SNEGSKA (reference sequence). Trimming at V came to 6 bases and at J to 6 bases, leaving 5 bases not matched to a gene.

This clonotype was found many times. This chain connects TRBV20-1 to TRBJ2-1; 10 nucleotides agree with TRBD2. The V gene's germline CDR1 is DFQATT and CDR2 SNEGSKA (reference sequence). This CDR3 is 14 amino acids long. Unmatched junction bases numbered 7, after V lost 3 bases and J lost 8 bases. The CDR3 region has the DNA TGCAGTGCTAGCCGAGCGGGGGGGCTGGATGAGCAGTTCTTC. Translation: CSASRAGGLDEQFF.

This clonotype was observed many times. This chain connects TRBV20-1 to TRBJ2-3; D not resolved. This CDR3 has 13 residues. Germline loops: CDR1 DFQATT, CDR2 SNEGSKA (reference sequence). V was clipped by 2 bases and J by 0 bases, with 6 bases between them. In DNA, the CDR3 is TGCAGTGCTAGAACGGGTAGCACAGATACGCAGTATTTT. Residues: CSARTGSTDTQYF.

This clonotype appeared a single time. Just one base apart from a much larger clone, this may be a read error. The V gene is TRBV7-8, the J gene TRBJ2-3; D is ambiguous. Germline assignment: CDR1 SGHVS and CDR2 FQNEAQ. V was clipped by 1 base and J by 7 bases, with 9 bases between them. The CDR3 consists of 13 residues. CDR3 amino acids: CASSLEGTNTQYF. CDR3 nucleotides: TGTGCCAGCAGCTTAGAGGGCACGAATACGCAGTATTTT.

Concerning this clonotype: Since a much larger clone is just one base distant, this may be a read error. The V gene is TRBV6-1, the J gene TRBJ1-4; TRBD1 agrees at 8 bases. With V trimmed by 4 bases and J by 0 bases, 7 bases remained unmatched. The length of the CDR3 is 17 residues. Germline CDR1 and CDR2: MNHNS and SASEGT. CDR3 sequence reads: CASSGGQGRATNEKLFF. CDR3 DNA sequence: TGTGCCAGCAGTGGCGGACAGGGAAGGGCAACTAATGAAAAACTGTTTTTT.

This clonotype was seen repeatedly, ten times or more. The chain has TRBV25-1 and TRBJ1-5; a possible D gene is TRBD1 (5 bases). V was shortened by 4 bases and J by 0 bases, with 10 bases between the two germline ends. The CDR3 is 15 amino acids. Germline CDR1 MGHDK, CDR2 SYGVNS. CDR3 bases: TGTGCCAGCAGTGCCAGGACACTTAGCAATCAGCCCCAGCATTTT. Residues: CASSARTLSNQPQHF.

A single count supports this clonotype. V gene TRBV29-1 combines with J gene TRBJ1-2, with D possibly TRBD1 on 6 matching bases. The CDR3 sequence is 12 residues long. Trimming removed 4 bases at V and 3 bases at J, with 9 bases between. Germline CDR1 reads SQVTM; CDR2 reads ANQGSEA. DNA of the CDR3: TGCAGCGTTGTGGAGGGGGACTATGGCTACACCTTC. This sequence encodes CSVVEGDYGYTF. Using reference TRBV29-1 and TRBJ1-2 for the parts outside the CDR3, the full variable domain is SAVISQKPSRDICQRGTSLTIQCQVDSQVTMMFWYRQQPGQSLTLIATANQGSEATYESGFVIDKFPISRPNLTFSTLTVSNMSPEDSSIYLCSVVEGDYGYTFGSGTRLTVV.

This clonotype showed up just a few times. This chain joins TRBV3-1 and TRBJ1-1; no reliable D call. The V end was cut by 0 bases, the J end by 5 bases, with 13 bases between. This CDR3 is built from 15 residues. Germline lookup yields CDR1 LGHDT and CDR2 YNNKEL (reference sequence). For the CDR3, the DNA is TGTGCCAGCAGCCAAGAGCCCGGGGTGGGTACTGAAGCTTTCTTT. Its protein product is CASSQEPGVGTEAFF.

This clonotype was recorded many times. The J gene is TRBJ1-1, the V gene TRBV5-6; D not certain. CDR3 length: 15 amino acids. The V and J ends lost 0 bases and 6 bases respectively, with 15 bases between them. Germline CDR1 and CDR2: SGHDT and YYEEEE. This chain's CDR3 is CASSLEAGGVSEAFF. CDR3 bases: TGTGCCAGCAGCTTGGAGGCGGGCGGGGTGTCTGAAGCTTTCTTT.

This clonotype has ten or more counts. The gene calls are TRBV11-2 and TRBJ2-7, with 7 bases matching TRBD2. In germline, CDR1 is SGHAT, CDR2 FQNNGV. The CDR3 spans 14 residues. V trimming: 2 bases; J trimming: 3 bases; junction bases outside the gene matches: 4. CDR3 sequence: CASSLNPGGYEQYF. The DNA for the CDR3 is TGTGCCAGCAGCTTAAACCCGGGAGGCTACGAGCAGTACTTC.

The table lists this clonotype with many counts. This chain connects TRBV29-1 to TRBJ1-2; TRBD1 aligns across 8 bases. The CDR3 is 14 residues long. Germline V gene lookup returns CDR1 SQVTM and CDR2 ANQGSEA. J lost 2 bases, V lost 6 bases, and 8 bases had no gene match. The CDR3 here is CSVAVRDRNYGYTF. In DNA, the CDR3 is TGCAGCGTCGCCGTCCGGGACAGGAACTATGGCTACACCTTC. The variable domain in full, with the rest retrieved from reference TRBV29-1 and TRBJ1-2, is SAVISQKPSRDICQRGTSLTIQCQVDSQVTMMFWYRQQPGQSLTLIATANQGSEATYESGFVIDKFPISRPNLTFSTLTVSNMSPEDSSIYLCSVAVRDRNYGYTFGSGTRLTVV.

This clonotype was detected a few times. The chain joins TRBV20-1 to TRBJ2-1; D is uncertain. Germline V gives CDR1 DFQATT, CDR2 SNEGSKA (reference sequence). V lost 0 bases and J 1 base, leaving 16 bases between the germline ends. The CDR3 contains 17 residues. This CDR3 reads CSARDNVRSSSYNEQFF. CDR3 DNA: TGCAGTGCTAGAGATAACGTCCGGAGTTCGTCCTACAATGAGCAGTTCTTC.

This clonotype was observed once. This sequence joins TRBV10-3 and TRBJ2-1, with unresolved D. CDR1 ENHRY and CDR2 SYGVKD come from the germline V gene. The CDR3 loop spans 11 amino acids. V was pared by 10 bases and J by 6 bases, with 10 bases between. The CDR3 nucleotides are TGTGCCAGCCGCGATAGCAATGAGCAGTTCTTC. Translated: CASRDSNEQFF.

Regarding this clonotype: This may be a read error, as it is one base from a much larger clone. The genes are TRBV28 and TRBJ2-5; either TRBD1 or TRBD2 may supply D (7 bases each). Trimming stripped 6 bases from V and 2 bases from J, with 16 bases between. Germline CDR1 MDHEN, CDR2 SYDVKM. The CDR3 sequence is 15 residues long. CDR3 DNA sequence: TGTGCCAGCAGCTCACTCCAGGGGGGGCAAGAGACCCAGTACTTC. This codes for CASSSLQGGQETQYF.

This clonotype came up a few times. The chain is built from TRBV12-3 or TRBV12-4 and TRBJ1-2, with D hard to call. V lost 3 bases and J lost 4, with 9 bases in between. This CDR3 contains 13 residues. The CDR3, as DNA: TGTGCCAGCAGTTTCGAGGAGCGCTATGGCTACACCTTC. It yields the protein CASSFEERYGYTF.

The J gene is TRBJ1-2, the V gene TRBV5-5; D remains ambiguous. V was pared by 5 bases and J by 2 bases, with 10 bases between. Germline values: CDR1 SGHKS, CDR2 YYEKEE (reference sequence). The length of the CDR3 is 13 residues. CDR3 loop: CASSRRRNYGYTF. The CDR3 coding sequence is TGTGCCAGCAGTCGCCGACGGAACTATGGCTACACCTTC.

The chain couples TRBV7-2 to TRBJ2-5, with 9 bases that match TRBD2. The DNA end is more similar to TRBJ2-7, so the J call may be wrong. The germline V gene encodes CDR1 SGHTA and CDR2 FQGNSA. This CDR3 is 14 amino acids long. CDR3 residues: CASSFSGGPYEQYF. CDR3 DNA: TGTGCCAGCAGCTTTAGCGGGGGCCCCTACGAGCAGTACTTC.

As to this clonotype: Being one base from a much bigger clone, this may be a read error. V is TRBV9 and J is TRBJ1-1, with 10 bases that match TRBD1. Trimming cost V 0 bases and J 4 bases; bases outside gene matches: 3. CDR3 length: 15 residues. CDR1 and CDR2 (germline): SGDLS, YYNGEE. The CDR3 sequence is CASSVGDRGGTEAFF. The CDR3 region has the DNA TGTGCCAGCAGCGTAGGGGACAGGGGCGGCACTGAAGCTTTCTTT.

The genes are TRBV5-5 and TRBJ1-2, with no clear D. This CDR3 contains 12 residues. CDR1 and CDR2 (germline): SGHKS, YYEKEE (reference sequence). V was clipped by 5 bases and J by 1 base, with 6 bases between them. The CDR3 loop reads CASSQYNYGYTF. CDR3 nucleotides: TGTGCCAGCAGTCAGTATAACTATGGCTACACCTTC.

This clonotype appeared many times. The chain carries TRBV5-1 and TRBJ1-2; TRBD1 is a possible D gene (6 bases). Germline V CDR1 and CDR2: SGHRS, YFSETQ. The germline V and J ends were trimmed by 4 bases and 4 bases, with 14 bases remaining between them. This CDR3 contains 14 residues. CDR3 sequence: CASSALRDTYGYTF. The CDR3 DNA reads as TGCGCCAGCAGCGCCCTGCGGGACACCTATGGCTACACCTTC. The variable domain in full, completed from reference TRBV5-1 and TRBJ1-2, reads KAGVTQTPRYLIKTRGQQVTLSCSPISGHRSVSWYQQTPGQGLQFLFEYFSETQRNKGNFPGRFSGRQFSNSRSEMNVSTLELGDSALYLCASSALRDTYGYTFGSGTRLTVV.